Presented here are 12 T cell receptor beta chains from one specimen sequenced in a study of cytomegalovirus exposure and HLA in healthy donors. Data came from immunoSEQ multiplex PCR; TCRdb stores just in-frame clones and leaves some out. The table shows some 150,000 clones, with roughly 89% occurring only once. Sequencing used PBMCs. All receptors come from a woman aged 18-29 years in good health and CMV-seropositive.

This clone was recorded once. The chain carries TRBV11-2 and TRBJ2-1; no definite D call. V was pared by 0 bases and J by 8 bases, with 8 bases between. This CDR3 is built from 13 residues. CDR1 SGHAT and CDR2 FQNNGV come from the germline V gene. CDR3 sequence reads: CASSLDIQDEQFF. Written as DNA, the CDR3 is TGTGCCAGCAGCTTAGATATTCAGGATGAGCAGTTCTTC.

The chain combines TRBV19 with TRBJ2-5; TRBD1 agrees at 7 bases. There are 15 residues in the CDR3. V lost 5 bases, J lost 4 bases, and 10 bases stayed unmatched. From germline, CDR1 is LNHDA and CDR2 SQIVND (reference sequence). The CDR3 nucleotides are TGTGCCAGTAGTCCGTGGGTTAGGGGGCTAGAGACCCAGTACTTC. Residues: CASSPWVRGLETQYF. The full variable domain, rest sourced from reference TRBV19 and TRBJ2-5, is DGGITQSPKYLFRKEGQNVTLSCEQNLNHDAMYWYRQDPGQGLRLIYYSQIVNDFQKGDIAEGYSVSREKKESFPLTVTSAQKNPTAFYLCASSPWVRGLETQYFGPGTRLLVL.

J is TRBJ1-5 and V is TRBV6-1; possible D gene TRBD1, 6 bases. CDR1 MNHNS and CDR2 SASEGT come from the germline V gene. The CDR3 runs to 13 residues. V was cut by 8 bases and J by 3 bases, with 11 bases left in between. The CDR3 region has the DNA TGTGCCAGCGGGGGCAGGATCAATCAGCCCCAGCATTTT. Residues: CASGGRINQPQHF.

The sample holds one count of this clone. V and J are TRBV2 and TRBJ2-7; 10 positions match TRBD1. Germline trimming cut 7 bases from V and 6 bases from J; bases unmatched to any gene: 9. Germline V CDR1 and CDR2: SNHLY, FYNNEI. The CDR3 sequence is 14 residues long. CDR3: CASKYRDRGFEQYF. CDR3 coding DNA: TGTGCCAGCAAATACCGGGACAGGGGTTTCGAGCAGTACTTC.

This rearrangement joins TRBV9 to TRBJ1-4, with TRBD1 identical over 7 bases. With 3 bases clipped from V and 6 bases from J, the junction kept 2 bases outside the gene matches. Germline-derived CDR1 and CDR2 are SGDLS and YYNGEE. The CDR3 sequence is 13 residues long. CDR3 protein: CASSGQGDEKLFF. CDR3 in DNA: TGTGCCAGCAGCGGACAGGGAGATGAAAAACTGTTTTTT.

The rearrangement links TRBV23-1 to TRBJ1-2; 7 bases are a match to TRBD1. TRBV23-1 is an ORF; its function is uncertain. The CDR3 contains 19 residues. Trimming at V came to 3 bases and at J to 1 base, leaving 17 bases not matched to a gene. The DNA of the CDR3 is TGCGCCAGCAGTCACCGGACCTGGGACAGAGACCTCCTTAACTATGGCTACACCTTC. As protein: CASSHRTWDRDLLNYGYTF.

On this clone itself: The germline gene is not matched at one end of the junction; a read error may be the cause. The rearrangement links TRBV5-1 to TRBJ2-7; 10 positions match TRBD1. The CDR3 is 13 residues long. Germline values: CDR1 SGHRS, CDR2 YFSETQ. The CDR3 sequence is CASSWDRGYGQYF. In DNA, the CDR3 is TGCGCCAGCAGCTGGGACAGGGGCTACGGGCAGTACTTC.

This chain uses TRBV7-9 with TRBJ1-2, with TRBD1 matching over 7 bases. CDR3 length: 13 amino acids. Trimming removed 11 bases from V and 5 bases from J; junction bases left unmatched: 11. Germline-derived CDR1 and CDR2 are SEHNR and FQNEAQ (reference sequence). The CDR3 is CADGDSKGYGYTF. CDR3 coding DNA: TGTGCCGACGGGGACAGTAAAGGGTATGGCTACACCTTC. Combining the CDR3 with reference TRBV7-9 and TRBJ1-2 gives the whole variable domain DTGVSQNPRHKITKRGQNVTFRCDPISEHNRLYWYRQTLGQGPEFLTYFQNEAQLEKSRLLSDRFSAERPKGSFSTLEIQRTEQGDSAMYLCADGDSKGYGYTFGSGTRLTVV.

This sequence joins TRBV7-2 and TRBJ1-2; a weak D match, TRBD1 (6 bases). Germline loops: CDR1 SGHTA, CDR2 FQGNSA. Deletions cut 2 bases from V and 4 bases from J, with 14 bases between. The CDR3 consists of 15 residues. CDR3 in amino acids: CASSLNRVSGYGYTF. DNA for the CDR3: TGTGCCAGCAGCTTAAACAGGGTGTCCGGCTATGGCTACACCTTC.

The chain uses TRBV11-2 and TRBJ2-5, with D possibly TRBD2 on 5 matching bases. V was shortened by 5 bases and J by 5 bases, with 12 bases between the two germline ends. The CDR3 has 13 amino acids. CDR1 is SGHAT and CDR2 is FQNNGV in the germline V gene. DNA for the CDR3: TGTGCCAGCAGCCCCCTTGGGGAGGAGACCCAGTACTTC. Its protein product is CASSPLGEETQYF.

This chain connects TRBV9 to TRBJ2-1, with D maybe TRBD2 (6 bases). This CDR3 has 17 amino acids. V was pared by 6 bases and J by 0 bases, with 19 bases between. Germline CDR1 reads SGDLS; CDR2 reads YYNGEE. In DNA, the CDR3 is TGTGCCAGCACCCCCAGCACCCGCGGGACCTCCTACAATGAGCAGTTCTTC. The encoded protein is CASTPSTRGTSYNEQFF. Complete variable domain (other parts from reference TRBV9 and TRBJ2-1): DSGVTQTPKHLITATGQRVTLRCSPRSGDLSVYWYQQSLDQGLQFLIQYYNGEERAKGNILERFSAQQFPDLHSELNLSSLELGDSALYFCASTPSTRGTSYNEQFFGPGTRLTVL.

The DNA of the CDR3 is TGTGCCAGCAGCGTAGTCCCGGTAGCGGGAGTGGGGGAGCAGTACTTC. Translating gives CASSVVPVAGVGEQYF. This rearrangement joins TRBV9 to TRBJ2-7; 9 bases are a match to TRBD2. Germline CDR1 is SGDLS and CDR2 is YYNGEE. This CDR3 region has 16 residues. Trimming removed 0 bases from V and 7 bases from J; junction bases left unmatched: 11.